The present T cell receptor (beta chain) was sequenced within a study of radiotherapy plus CTLA-4 blockade in lung cancer. Study-level information: Objective responses occurred in about 18% of patients; over 30% had disease control.

Study-level results: After treatment with radiotherapy plus ipilimumab, TCR clones that came from the tumor expanded in blood.

Comment on this clone: Its target is unknown.

Some clones are missing from TCRdb's copy, which holds only in-frame ones; the method was immunoSEQ multiplex PCR. Among about 60,000 clones, about 72% were seen once, and the ten largest hold approximately 8.3%. CDR1 is SGHVS, CDR2 FQNEAQ, per germline. The CDR3 consists of 21 residues. The junction had 19 bases not matched to a gene; V was cut back by 1 base and J by 0 bases. Source: peripheral blood, taken from a patient treated with radiotherapy plus ipilimumab. This chain uses TRBV7-8 with TRBJ2-7, with 9 bases fitting TRBD2. The sequence came from a human donor with non-small cell lung cancer whose response to radiotherapy plus ipilimumab could not be evaluated. In DNA form, the CDR3 reads TGTGCCAGCAGCTTAGAGGCGGGGGGGCAGGGGGGCAGGCGGAGCTCCTACGAGCAGTACTTC. It specifies CASSLEAGGQGGRRSSYEQYF.